These T cell receptor beta chains were read from a single sample in a study of T cells in Graves' hyperthyroidism and ophthalmopathy. TCRdb re-called the multiplex PCR reads with MiXCR, one entry per CDR3 protein. The sample has around 540,000 distinct CDR3 sequences; about 15% are singletons. Sequenced: blood. The receptors originated from a woman in her twenties or thirties with Graves' ophthalmopathy. The CDR3 runs from the conserved cysteine through the conserved F or W. D genes are given only for firm matches. The listing skips clone size in some rows; elsewhere it reads once, few, many or a size class.

size: many
D: TRBD2
J: TRBJ2-1
V: TRBV12-3/TRBV12-4
DNA: TGTGCCAGCAGTTTCCTAGCGGGAGGCCCCTACAATGAGCAGTTCTTC
CDR3: CASSFLAGGPYNEQFF

size: NA
D: NA
J: TRBJ2-1
V: TRBV6-4
DNA: TGTGCCAGCAGTAATGGGGGTTCGGATGAGCAGTTCTTC
CDR3: CASSNGGSDEQFF

size: many
D: NA
J: TRBJ2-1
V: TRBV7-2
DNA: TGTGCCAGCAGCGGCCACGACAGCAGCTCCTACAATGAGCAGTTCTTC
CDR3: CASSGHDSSSYNEQFF

size: many
D: NA
J: TRBJ2-5
V: TRBV5-1
DNA: TGCGCCAGCAGCTTGGTTGAGGGGGAAGAGACCCAGTACTTC
CDR3: CASSLVEGEETQYF

size: many
D: NA
J: TRBJ2-1
V: TRBV2
DNA: TGTGCCAGCACCCGCCGACTCGGGCAGGGGATCTCTAATGAGCAGTTCTTC
CDR3: CASTRRLGQGISNEQFF

size: NA
D: TRBD2
J: TRBJ2-3
V: TRBV18
DNA: TGTGCCAGCTCTCACGGGACTAGCGGGAGTGGTACAGATACGCAGTATTTT
CDR3: CASSHGTSGSGTDTQYF

size: many
D: NA
J: TRBJ2-4
V: TRBV12-3/TRBV12-4
DNA: TGTGCCAGCAGTTTAGTGCGAGCCATGAGAAACATTCAGTACTTC
CDR3: CASSLVRAMRNIQYF

size: NA
D: TRBD2
J: TRBJ2-1
V: TRBV20-1
DNA: TGCAGTGCCACCTCCCGAGGGACTAGCGGGAACAATGAGCAGTTCTTC
CDR3: CSATSRGTSGNNEQFF

size: few
D: NA
J: TRBJ1-3
V: TRBV7-2
DNA: TGTGCCAGCAGCCCGCGGGGAAACACCATATATTTT
CDR3: CASSPRGNTIYF

size: many
D: NA
J: TRBJ2-7
V: TRBV28
DNA: TGTGCCAGCAGTGCCGGACAGATTTACCGTTCCGAGCAGTACTTC
CDR3: CASSAGQIYRSEQYF